The 25 T cell receptor beta chains presented below share a single source sample, sequenced in a study of neoadjuvant anti-PD-1 for oral cavity cancer. The method was immunoSEQ multiplex PCR; TCRdb's version includes in-frame clones alone and lacks a portion of them. Of about 14,000 clones listed, around 70% were seen once; the top ten hold under 3%. Specified time point: after neoadjuvant nivolumab, at surgical resection. The specimen was PBMCs, collected after nivolumab (anti-PD-1) treatment. These receptors all stem from a person aged 40-85 years with oral cavity squamous cell carcinoma.

This chain links TRBV9 with TRBJ1-3, with D maybe TRBD1 (5 bases). V was shortened by 0 bases and J by 0 bases, with 7 bases between the two germline ends. Germline V gene lookup returns CDR1 SGDLS and CDR2 YYNGEE. The CDR3 is 15 residues long. The CDR3 DNA reads as TGTGCCAGCAGCGTAGGACAGATCTCTGGAAACACCATATATTTT. Protein sequence: CASSVGQISGNTIYF.

This sequence joins TRBV7-3 and TRBJ2-1; 10 positions match TRBD2. The CDR3 sequence is 19 residues long. V lost 5 bases to trimming and J lost 1 base; unmatched junction nucleotides: 14. The germline V gene encodes CDR1 SGHTA and CDR2 FQGTGA. The CDR3 is CASSRRGLAGDISYNEQFF. In nucleotides, the CDR3 is TGTGCCAGCAGCCGCCGTGGGCTAGCGGGAGATATATCCTACAATGAGCAGTTCTTC.

The V gene is TRBV6-5, the J gene TRBJ2-2; the D call may be TRBD1 or TRBD2 (5 bases each). Trimming removed 0 bases at V and 7 bases at J, with 12 bases between. Looked up from germline, CDR1 is MNHEY and CDR2 is SVGAGI. The CDR3 has 15 amino acids. CDR3 DNA: TGTGCCAGCAGTTACTCGTGGGGGTCGGTCGGGGAGCTGTTTTTT. Translated: CASSYSWGSVGELFF.

The chain recombines TRBV5-1 with TRBJ1-1; D possibly corresponds to TRBD1 (6 bases). Trimming cost V 4 bases and J 5 bases, with 24 bases left between them. Germline V lookup: CDR1 SGHRS, CDR2 YFSETQ. This CDR3 region has 17 residues. The CDR3 sequence: CASSVGVAGARETEAFF. CDR3 nucleotides: TGCGCCAGCAGCGTGGGGGTGGCGGGGGCGCGGGAAACTGAAGCTTTCTTT.

This rearrangement joins TRBV6-5 to TRBJ2-5; D unresolved. V shed 4 bases and J shed 1 base, with 13 bases lying between them. Germline V lookup: CDR1 MNHEY, CDR2 SVGAGI. This CDR3 comprises 15 residues. CDR3 sequence: CASSSPGDGQETQYF. CDR3 nucleotides: TGTGCCAGCAGTTCCCCCGGCGACGGCCAAGAGACCCAGTACTTC.

DNA of the CDR3: TGTGCCAGCAGCAAGACAGGGTCGGGGTTTGGCTACACCTTC. Translating it yields CASSKTGSGFGYTF. V gene TRBV9 combines with J gene TRBJ1-2, with 7 positions matching TRBD1. There are 14 residues in the CDR3. J was trimmed by 7 bases and V by 4 bases; bases with no gene match: 10. Germline V gives CDR1 SGDLS, CDR2 YYNGEE.

The chain is built from TRBV20-1 and TRBJ1-2; a possible D gene is TRBD1 (6 bases). The CDR3 contains 11 residues. In germline, CDR1 is DFQATT, CDR2 SNEGSKA (reference sequence). V was shortened by 0 bases and J by 8 bases, with 7 bases between the two germline ends. The CDR3 loop reads CSARDQGGYTF. The CDR3 nucleotides are TGCAGTGCTAGAGATCAGGGGGGCTACACCTTC.

This rearrangement joins TRBV9 to TRBJ1-3; D is perhaps TRBD1 (6 bases). V lost 0 bases, J lost 4 bases, and 14 bases lay in between. The V gene's germline CDR1 is SGDLS and CDR2 YYNGEE. The CDR3 contains 16 residues. CDR3 bases: TGTGCCAGCAGCGTAGGCGCTGGGGGCGAGGGAAACACCATATATTTT. This gives the protein CASSVGAGGEGNTIYF.

This chain joins TRBV11-2 and TRBJ2-1; 11 positions agree with TRBD2. Per germline, CDR1 SGHAT and CDR2 FQNNGV. The CDR3 extends over 18 amino acids. The V and J ends lost 5 bases and 4 bases, in that order; junction bases with no gene match: 13. The CDR3 DNA reads as TGTGCCAGCAGCACCTTCAGGGGCGGGACTAGCGGATACAATGAGCAGTTCTTC. Translated, it gives CASSTFRGGTSGYNEQFF.

V is TRBV10-3 and J is TRBJ1-6, with TRBD1 matching 7 bases. From germline, CDR1 is ENHRY and CDR2 SYGVKD. The CDR3 runs to 14 residues. V lost 2 bases and J lost 9; bases outside the gene matches: 4. The CDR3 sequence: CAISEGQAVSPLHF. As DNA, the CDR3 is TGTGCCATCAGTGAGGGACAGGCTGTTTCACCCCTCCACTTT.

The rearrangement joins TRBV7-9 to TRBJ2-2; D perhaps matches TRBD1 (5 bases). Trimming left V 6 bases short and J 0 bases short, with 8 bases between. Germline lookup yields CDR1 SEHNR and CDR2 FQNEAQ (reference sequence). The CDR3 spans 14 residues. The CDR3 region is CASSHRSNTGELFF. Written as DNA, the CDR3 is TGTGCCAGCAGTCACAGGTCGAACACCGGGGAGCTGTTTTTT.

The chain links TRBV7-8 to TRBJ1-1; D remains unclear. Germline CDR1 SGHVS, CDR2 FQNEAQ. The germline V and J ends were trimmed by 1 base and 5 bases, with 11 bases remaining between them. The CDR3 runs 14 residues. The CDR3 spells CASSLGMGRTEAFF. The CDR3 DNA reads as TGTGCCAGCAGCTTAGGTATGGGGAGAACTGAAGCTTTCTTT.

The chain links TRBV6-1 to TRBJ1-4; D might be TRBD1 (5 bases). From germline, CDR1 is MNHNS and CDR2 SASEGT. The V gene lost 0 bases and the J gene lost 5 bases, with 10 bases spanning the gap. This CDR3 is built from 15 residues. This CDR3 reads CASSEAVRVNEKLFF. In DNA, the CDR3 is TGTGCCAGCAGTGAAGCGGTCAGGGTAAATGAAAAACTGTTTTTT.

The chain recombines TRBV20-1 with TRBJ2-1; possibly TRBD2 for D (6 bases). In germline, CDR1 is DFQATT, CDR2 SNEGSKA (reference sequence). V dropped 3 bases and J dropped 6 bases, with 6 bases sitting between them. This CDR3 has 11 residues. As DNA, the CDR3 is TGCAGTGCTAGGACTAGCAATGAGCAGTTCTTC. Translated: CSARTSNEQFF.

In this sample, this clone turned up a few times. The chain joins TRBV18 to TRBJ2-1; TRBD1 agrees at 9 bases. Trimming at V came to 4 bases and at J to 6 bases, leaving 19 bases not matched to a gene. This CDR3 has 19 amino acids. Looked up from germline, CDR1 is KGHSH and CDR2 is LQKENI. This CDR3 is CASSLNPGQGVLLSNEQFF. In DNA form, the CDR3 reads TGTGCCAGCTCACTGAATCCGGGACAGGGAGTGTTGCTGAGCAATGAGCAGTTCTTC. The full variable domain, its missing parts supplied by reference TRBV18 and TRBJ2-1, is NAGVMQNPRHLVRRRGQEARLRCSPMKGHSHVYWYRQLPEEGLKFMVYLQKENIIDESGMPKERFSAEFPKEGPSILRIQQVVRGDSAAYFCASSLNPGQGVLLSNEQFFGPGTRLTVL.

The genes are TRBV19 and TRBJ2-7, with TRBD1 matching over 10 bases. The V gene's germline CDR1 is LNHDA and CDR2 SQIVND (reference sequence). CDR3 size: 15 residues. Germline trimming cut 3 bases from V and 3 bases from J; bases unmatched to any gene: 5. The CDR3 DNA reads as TGTGCCAGTAGTATGTCGGGACAGGGGAACTACGAGCAGTACTTC. It encodes CASSMSGQGNYEQYF.

CDR3 sequence reads: CAWNRAGMGGYTF. CDR3 DNA: TGTGCCTGGAACCGAGCAGGGATGGGGGGCTACACCTTC. The rearrangement links TRBV30 to TRBJ1-2; D perhaps matches TRBD1 (5 bases). From germline, CDR1 is GTSNPN and CDR2 SVGIG (reference sequence). The V and J ends lost 4 bases and 8 bases respectively, with 17 bases between them. The CDR3 length is 13 residues.

This clone was seen a single time. The chain recombines TRBV11-2 with TRBJ2-3; a possible D gene is TRBD2 (7 bases). Per the germline V gene, CDR1 is SGHAT and CDR2 is FQNNGV. V was cut by 5 bases and J by 6 bases, with 18 bases left in between. This CDR3 region has 15 residues. This chain's CDR3 is CASSRTGGQGDTQYF. For the CDR3, the DNA is TGTGCCAGCAGCCGCACGGGGGGCCAGGGGGATACGCAGTATTTT.

This clone was seen a few times. The V call is TRBV7-6, the J call TRBJ1-1; D not certain. This CDR3 region has 14 residues. Germline loops: CDR1 SGHVS, CDR2 FNYEAQ. Trimming removed 5 bases at V and 4 bases at J, with 14 bases between. This CDR3 is CASSVGPFRTEAFF. Written as DNA, the CDR3 is TGTGCCAGCAGCGTCGGACCGTTCCGCACTGAAGCTTTCTTT.

The chain links TRBV5-1 to TRBJ2-2; D possibly corresponds to TRBD2 (6 bases). CDR3 length equals 15 residues. CDR1 SGHRS and CDR2 YFSETQ come from the germline V gene. Trimming shortened V by 2 bases and J by 0 bases, and 8 bases separated the two germline ends. The CDR3 DNA reads TGCGCCAGCAGCTTCCGGGACTCGAACACCGGGGAGCTGTTTTTT. Translated: CASSFRDSNTGELFF.

The CDR3 region has the DNA TGTGCCAGCAGTTTATGGGTATTAACGGGACAGGGGGAGCAGTACTTC. Its translation: CASSLWVLTGQGEQYF. The chain combines TRBV28 with TRBJ2-7, with 10 bases lining up with TRBD1. Germline CDR1 MDHEN, CDR2 SYDVKM. The V segment lost 0 bases and the J segment 7 bases; nucleotides outside the gene matches: 9. The CDR3 totals 16 residues.

The table lists this clone with a few counts. This chain connects TRBV5-4 to TRBJ1-2; a weak D match, TRBD1 (6 bases). The V and J ends lost 4 bases and 6 bases respectively, with 13 bases between them. Germline-derived CDR1 and CDR2 are SGHNT and YYREEE (reference sequence). The CDR3 spans 13 residues. Written as DNA, the CDR3 is TGTGCCAGCAGCCGGACAGCCACGAATGGCTACACCTTC. The encoded protein is CASSRTATNGYTF.

This clone was seen just once. The gene calls are TRBV5-4 and TRBJ2-3, with unresolved D. With 2 bases removed from V and 6 bases from J, the gap between germline ends came to 10 bases. The CDR3 is made up of 13 amino acids. Germline CDR1 SGHNT, CDR2 YYREEE (reference sequence). CDR3 region: CASSFQNADTQYF. In DNA form, the CDR3 reads TGTGCCAGCAGCTTCCAAAACGCGGATACGCAGTATTTT.

The chain carries TRBV30 and TRBJ1-4, with TRBD1 matching 9 bases. V gave up 2 bases and J gave up 4 bases; unmatched junction bases: 5. Looked up from germline, CDR1 is GTSNPN and CDR2 is SVGIG (reference sequence). The CDR3 contains 15 residues. In nucleotides, the CDR3 is TGTGCCTGGAGTAAGGGACAGGGCAGTAATGAAAAACTGTTTTTT. Its protein is CAWSKGQGSNEKLFF.

This clone has more than one count but fewer than ten. V gene TRBV30 combines with J gene TRBJ1-5; D remains ambiguous. Germline V gene sequence: CDR1 GTSNPN, CDR2 SVGIG (reference sequence). V was cut by 0 bases and J by 0 bases, with 9 bases left in between. The CDR3 sequence is 15 residues long. The CDR3 region has the DNA TGTGCCTGGAGTGTACTGGGGAATAGCAATCAGCCCCAGCATTTT. Its translation: CAWSVLGNSNQPQHF.